Listed below are T cell receptor beta chains from one sample, sequenced in a study of glioma-infiltrating T cells after dendritic cell vaccination. TCRdb's table, derived via immunoSEQ multiplex PCR, lists solely in-frame clones and lacks some. This table holds about 73,000 clones, roughly 87% found once. The sample was blood, taken before dendritic cell vaccination. The receptors were gathered from a human donor with glioblastoma. Each CDR3 is given with its conserved first and last residue. Fields, in order: clone size, J gene, V gene, D gene, CDR3 protein, CDR3 DNA. A D gene is named only where the DNA matches it firmly. Rows may omit the clone size; those that give it use once, few, many or a size class.

.,TRBJ1-2,TRBV19,.,CASSTLAGVAFNYGYTF,TGTGCCAGTAGTACCCTTGCGGGGGTGGCGTTTAACTATGGCTACACCTTC
.,TRBJ1-5,TRBV5-1,TRBD1,CASSPGQGDQPQHF,TGCGCCAGCAGCCCGGGACAGGGGGATCAGCCCCAGCATTTT
.,TRBJ1-1,TRBV5-1,TRBD1,CASSPYRTGAGGTEAFF,TGCGCCAGCAGCCCATACCGGACAGGAGCCGGGGGTACTGAAGCTTTCTTT
.,TRBJ2-1,TRBV5-1,TRBD2,CASSLELRGGIDEQFF,TGCGCCAGCAGCTTGGAACTGCGGGGGGGTATCGATGAGCAGTTCTTC
.,TRBJ1-3,TRBV5-1,.,CASSLSPTASGNTIYF,TGCGCCAGCAGTTTATCCCCGACAGCCTCTGGAAACACCATATATTTT
.,TRBJ2-7,TRBV6-5,.,CASSYSSDTYEQYF,TGTGCCAGCAGTTACAGTTCCGACACCTACGAGCAGTACTTC
.,TRBJ1-1,TRBV7-9,.,CASSREVAEAFF,TGTGCCAGCAGCCGGGAGGTCGCTGAAGCTTTCTTT
.,TRBJ1-5,TRBV19,.,CASSMTSPAAVNQPQHF,TGTGCCAGTAGTATGACCAGCCCGGCGGCGGTCAATCAGCCCCAGCATTTT
.,TRBJ1-4,TRBV9,.,CASSPRHATNEKLFF,TGTGCCAGCAGCCCACGACATGCAACTAATGAAAAACTGTTTTTT
.,TRBJ2-6,TRBV7-3,TRBD1,CASRPGGGANVLTF,TGTGCCAGCCGCCCAGGGGGTGGGGCCAACGTCCTGACTTTC
many,TRBJ2-1,TRBV6-1,.,CAGGLGQMKYNEQFF,TGTGCCGGAGGCTTAGGACAGATGAAGTACAATGAGCAGTTCTTC
.,TRBJ1-6,TRBV27,.,CASSFGQAHSPLHF,TGTGCCAGCAGTTTTGGGCAGGCTCATTCACCCCTCCACTTT
few,TRBJ2-1,TRBV6-5,.,CASGSSAGQNNEQFF,TGTGCCAGCGGGTCTAGCGCGGGGCAGAACAATGAGCAGTTCTTC
few,TRBJ2-7,TRBV7-8,TRBD1,CASSRQGDEQYF,TGTGCCAGCAGCCGTCAGGGGGACGAGCAGTACTTC
once,TRBJ1-4,TRBV7-2,.,CASSLTGNFNEKLFF,TGTGCCAGCAGCTTAACAGGGAACTTTAATGAAAAACTGTTTTTT
.,TRBJ2-7,TRBV12-5,TRBD2,CASAILAGGHEQYF,TGTGCTAGTGCCATACTAGCGGGGGGACACGAGCAGTACTTC
few,TRBJ1-3,TRBV10-1,TRBD1,CASRDTDRGFSGNTIYF,TGCGCCAGCAGAGACACAGACAGGGGGTTCTCTGGAAACACCATATATTTT
.,TRBJ2-3,TRBV18,TRBD2,CASSLRETSGGESTDTQYF,TGTGCCAGCTCACTTCGGGAGACTAGCGGGGGGGAGTCCACAGATACGCAGTATTTT
.,TRBJ1-1,TRBV29-1,.,CSVGQVNTEAFF,TGCAGCGTTGGACAGGTGAACACTGAAGCTTTCTTT
.,TRBJ2-5,TRBV4-1,TRBD2,CASSFTGTSGKIGETQYF,TGCGCCAGCAGCTTCACCGGGACTAGCGGGAAAATAGGGGAGACCCAGTACTTC
.,TRBJ2-5,TRBV19,.,CASSIAARGETQYF,TGTGCCAGTAGTATAGCAGCAAGGGGCGAGACCCAGTACTTC
.,TRBJ2-7,TRBV6-1,.,CASSERGGIVPTQYF,TGTGCCAGCAGTGAAAGGGGGGGAATAGTCCCCACGCAGTACTTC
once,TRBJ1-5,TRBV6-5,TRBD1,CASSRGTGNQPQHF,TGTGCCAGCAGTAGGGGGACAGGCAATCAGCCCCAGCATTTT
.,TRBJ2-3,TRBV19,.,CASREEGRTDTQYF,TGTGCCAGTAGAGAGGAGGGGCGAACAGATACGCAGTATTTT
.,TRBJ1-2,TRBV16,.,CASSQGARFAGYTF,TGTGCCAGCAGCCAAGGCGCTAGGTTTGCAGGCTACACCTTC
.,TRBJ2-1,TRBV4-1,TRBD2,CASSSPRGGGYNEQFF,TGCGCCAGCAGCTCACCTCGCGGGGGGGGGTACAATGAGCAGTTCTTC
.,TRBJ1-1,TRBV19,TRBD1,CASRDRLNTEAFF,TGTGCCAGTAGGGACAGGTTGAACACTGAAGCTTTCTTT
.,TRBJ2-2,TRBV4-2,TRBD1,CASSPGQQMTGELFF,TGTGCCAGCAGCCCGGGACAGCAAATGACCGGGGAGCTGTTTTTT
.,TRBJ2-1,TRBV6-6,TRBD1,CASRPRDRGRDEQFF,TGTGCCAGCAGACCCAGGGACAGGGGCCGGGATGAGCAGTTCTTC
.,TRBJ2-7,TRBV27,.,CASSPRGWQGVYEQYF,TGTGCCAGCAGTCCCCGGGGGTGGCAGGGAGTCTACGAGCAGTACTTC
.,TRBJ1-2,TRBV5-1,.,CASSQVGVNYGYTF,TGCGCCAGCAGCCAGGTGGGCGTTAACTATGGCTACACCTTC
.,TRBJ2-3,TRBV7-3,.,CASSASRGSYTDTQYF,TGTGCCAGCAGCGCCTCTCGTGGGAGTTACACAGATACGCAGTATTTT
once,TRBJ2-5,TRBV11-2,.,CASSRQVQETQYF,TGTGCCAGCAGCCGACAGGTCCAAGAGACCCAGTACTTC
.,TRBJ2-3,TRBV20-1,.,CSANSAGTQYF,TGCAGTGCTAACTCAGCGGGTACGCAGTATTTT
.,TRBJ2-7,TRBV5-1,.,CASSLRGGYEQYF,TGCGCCAGCAGCTTGAGGGGAGGCTACGAGCAGTACTTC
.,TRBJ1-3,TRBV5-1,.,CASSLAPSGNTIYF,TGCGCCAGCAGCTTGGCTCCCTCTGGAAACACCATATATTTT
.,TRBJ1-5,TRBV10-3,TRBD1,CAISGGLGQASQPQHF,TGTGCCATCAGTGGGGGACTGGGACAGGCTTCTCAGCCCCAGCATTTT
.,TRBJ1-1,TRBV19,.,CASSIIQSNTEAFF,TGTGCCAGTAGTATAATACAGTCGAACACTGAAGCTTTCTTT
.,TRBJ2-1,TRBV29-1,TRBD2,CSVDNGGSYNEQFF,TGCAGCGTTGACAACGGGGGGTCCTACAATGAGCAGTTCTTC
.,TRBJ1-2,TRBV4-2,.,CASSQDSDYGYTF,TGTGCCAGCAGCCAAGACTCGGACTATGGCTACACCTTC
.,TRBJ1-4,TRBV19,.,CASSIIDRRNEKLFF,TGTGCCAGTAGTATAATAGACAGGCGAAATGAAAAACTGTTTTTT
once,TRBJ1-1,TRBV6-5,.,CASSYSRTLMNTEAFF,TGTGCCAGCAGTTACTCAAGGACACTCATGAACACTGAAGCTTTCTTT
.,TRBJ2-3,TRBV4-2,TRBD2,CASSLTLLAGAPDTQYF,TGTGCCAGCAGCCTAACGCTACTAGCGGGGGCCCCAGATACGCAGTATTTT
.,TRBJ1-1,TRBV11-2,.,CASSLGRGETEAFF,TGTGCCAGCAGCCTGGGGCGGGGGGAAACTGAAGCTTTCTTT
.,TRBJ1-2,TRBV2,TRBD1,CASFLDRGRNGYTF,TGTGCCAGCTTCCTAGACAGGGGGCGTAATGGCTACACCTTC
.,TRBJ2-1,TRBV11-3,.,CASSSGGSDEQFF,TGTGCCAGTAGCAGTGGGGGGTCAGATGAGCAGTTCTTC
.,TRBJ2-5,TRBV11-2,TRBD2,CASSFKGLAGGLQETQYF,TGTGCCAGCAGCTTTAAGGGGCTAGCGGGGGGACTTCAAGAGACCCAGTACTTC
.,TRBJ1-5,TRBV6-1,.,CASSEEEGQPQHF,TGTGCCAGCAGTGAAGAAGAGGGTCAGCCCCAGCATTTT